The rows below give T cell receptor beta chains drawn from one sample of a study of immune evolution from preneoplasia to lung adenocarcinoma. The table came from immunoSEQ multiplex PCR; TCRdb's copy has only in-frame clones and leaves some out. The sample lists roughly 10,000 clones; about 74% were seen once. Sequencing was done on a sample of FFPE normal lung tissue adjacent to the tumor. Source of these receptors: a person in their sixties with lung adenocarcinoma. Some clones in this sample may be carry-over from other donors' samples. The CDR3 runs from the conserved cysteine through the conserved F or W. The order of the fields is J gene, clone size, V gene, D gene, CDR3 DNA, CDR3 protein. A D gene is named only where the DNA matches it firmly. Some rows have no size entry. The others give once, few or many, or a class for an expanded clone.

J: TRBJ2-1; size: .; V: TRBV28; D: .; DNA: TGTGCCTCCAAGAGGGAGTTGAGCTCCTACAATGAGCAGTTCTTC; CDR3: CASKRELSSYNEQFF
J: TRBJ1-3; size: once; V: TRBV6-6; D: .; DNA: TGTGCCGCGGGGGAGAACTCTGGAAACACCATATATTTT; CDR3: CAAGENSGNTIYF
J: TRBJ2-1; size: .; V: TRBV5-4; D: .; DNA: TGTGCCAGCAGCTTGGCCGGGGCGCAGAGCTCCTACAATGAGCAGTTCTTC; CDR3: CASSLAGAQSSYNEQFF
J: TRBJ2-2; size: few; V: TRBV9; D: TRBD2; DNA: TGTGCCAGCAGCGTAGGACTAGCGGGAGGCTCGAACACCGGGGAGCTGTTTTTT; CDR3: CASSVGLAGGSNTGELFF
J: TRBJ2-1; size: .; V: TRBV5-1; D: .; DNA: TGCGCCAGCAGCTTGGCCTCTTTGGGACATCAGATTTACAATGAGCAGTTCTTC; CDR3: CASSLASLGHQIYNEQFF
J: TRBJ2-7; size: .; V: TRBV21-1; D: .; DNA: TGTGCCAGCAGCAACCTTGTGGGGGACGCCCCGGGTTTATTTCCCTACGAGCAGTACTTC; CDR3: CASSNLVGDAPGLFPYEQYF
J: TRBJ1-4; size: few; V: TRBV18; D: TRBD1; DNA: TGTGCCAGCTCATCCGGACAGGGCGCTACTAATGAAAAACTGTTTTTT; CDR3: CASSSGQGATNEKLFF
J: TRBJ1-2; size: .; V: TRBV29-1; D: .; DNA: TGCAGCGTGGGGGCGGGGGCTGGCGGCTACACCTTC; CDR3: CSVGAGAGGYTF
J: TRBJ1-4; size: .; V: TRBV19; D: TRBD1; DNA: TGTGCCAGTACCCCCGTTGGGGCCCAGGGGGAACGGGAAAAACTGTTTTTT; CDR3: CASTPVGAQGEREKLFF
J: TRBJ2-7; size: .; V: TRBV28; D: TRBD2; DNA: TGTGCCAGCAGTCTTTCCCGGGACTACCTATCCTACGAGCAGTACTTC; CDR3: CASSLSRDYLSYEQYF
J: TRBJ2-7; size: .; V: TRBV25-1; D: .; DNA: TGTGCCAGCAGTCAGGACGGGAAGTTCTCCTACGAGCAGTACTTC; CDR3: CASSQDGKFSYEQYF
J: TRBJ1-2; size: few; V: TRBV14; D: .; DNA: TGTGCCAGCAGCCAAGGACGGGGCTATGGCTACACCTTC; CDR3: CASSQGRGYGYTF
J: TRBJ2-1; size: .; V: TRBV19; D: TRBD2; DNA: TGTGCCAGTAGTATAGATGGACTAGCGGGAGTCAATGAGCAGTTCTTC; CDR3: CASSIDGLAGVNEQFF
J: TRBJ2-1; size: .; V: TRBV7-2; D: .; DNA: TGTGCCAGCAGCTTAGTGGAGGAGCAGTTCTTC; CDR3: CASSLVEEQFF
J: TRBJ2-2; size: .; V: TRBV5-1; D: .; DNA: TGCGCCAGCAGCTTGAGACAGTTGGGCGCCGGGGAGCTGTTTTTT; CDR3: CASSLRQLGAGELFF
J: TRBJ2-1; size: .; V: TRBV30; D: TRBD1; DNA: TGTGCCTGCTTGACAGGGTTGATCTACAATGAGCAGTTCTTC; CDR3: CACLTGLIYNEQFF
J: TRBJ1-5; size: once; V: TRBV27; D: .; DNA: TGTGCCAGCAGCTTTACCATTACTTTTGGGGGAAAGGGCAATCAGCCCCAGCATTTT; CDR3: CASSFTITFGGKGNQPQHF
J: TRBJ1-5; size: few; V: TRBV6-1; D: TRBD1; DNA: TGTGCCAGCAGTGGCGGGACAGGGTTCGCTGATCAGCCCCAGCATTTT; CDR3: CASSGGTGFADQPQHF
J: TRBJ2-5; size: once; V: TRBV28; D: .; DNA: TGTGCCAGCAGCGCCCCCAGGGGACTCCAAGAGACCCAGTACTTC; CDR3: CASSAPRGLQETQYF
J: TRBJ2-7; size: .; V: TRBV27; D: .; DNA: TGTGCCAGCAGTCAAGACAGCTCCTACGAGCAGTACTTC; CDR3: CASSQDSSYEQYF
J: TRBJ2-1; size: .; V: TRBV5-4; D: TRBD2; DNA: TGTGCCAGCAGCCCTCAGGCGGGAGAGGGGAATGAGCAGTTCTTC; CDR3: CASSPQAGEGNEQFF
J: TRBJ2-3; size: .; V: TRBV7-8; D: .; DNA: TGTGCCAGCAGCTTAGGGACGGTCGCAGATACGCAGTATTTT; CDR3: CASSLGTVADTQYF
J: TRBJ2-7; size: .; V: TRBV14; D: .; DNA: TGTGCCAGCAGCACCACACAGGGCTACGAGCAGTACTTC; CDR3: CASSTTQGYEQYF
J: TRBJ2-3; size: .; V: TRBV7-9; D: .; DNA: TGTGCCAGCAGCTCCGGGACGGATTTTAGCACAGATACGCAGTATTTT; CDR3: CASSSGTDFSTDTQYF
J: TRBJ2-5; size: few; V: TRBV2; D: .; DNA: TGTGCCAGCAGTTATGTGGAGCAAGAGACCCAGTACTTC; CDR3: CASSYVEQETQYF
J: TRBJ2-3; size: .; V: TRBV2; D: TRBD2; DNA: TGTGCCAGCAGGCTCGTTAGCGGGGGCACAGATACGCAGTATTTT; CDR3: CASRLVSGGTDTQYF
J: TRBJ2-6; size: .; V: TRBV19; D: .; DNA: TGTGCCAGTAGAATCACTGGGGCCAACGTCCTGACTTTC; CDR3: CASRITGANVLTF
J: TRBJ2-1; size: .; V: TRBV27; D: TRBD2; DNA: TGTGCCAGCAGACCTAGCGGGGGTTCCTACAATGAGCAGTTCTTC; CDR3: CASRPSGGSYNEQFF
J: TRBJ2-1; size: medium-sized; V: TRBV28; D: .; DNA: TGTGCCAGCAGGCGAAACAGGGACCCCTACAATGAGCAGTTCTTC; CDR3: CASRRNRDPYNEQFF
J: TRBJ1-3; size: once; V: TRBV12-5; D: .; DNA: TGTGCTTCCAAGTACGGCCTCTCTGGAAACACCATATATTTT; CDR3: CASKYGLSGNTIYF
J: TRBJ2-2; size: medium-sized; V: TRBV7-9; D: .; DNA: TGTGCCAGCAGCTTATTCAGCCGGGGCACCGGGGAGCTGTTTTTT; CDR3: CASSLFSRGTGELFF
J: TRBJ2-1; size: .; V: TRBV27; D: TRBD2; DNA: TGTGCCAGCACCTCCTCACCCGGACTAGCGGGAGGCCCTAGCTCCTACAATGAGCAGTTCTTC; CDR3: CASTSSPGLAGGPSSYNEQFF
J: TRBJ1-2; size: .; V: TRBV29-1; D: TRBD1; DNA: TGCAGCGTTAGACAGGGGAACTATGGCTACACCTTC; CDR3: CSVRQGNYGYTF
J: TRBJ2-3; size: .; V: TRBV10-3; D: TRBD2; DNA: TGTGCCATCAGTACCGACGGGAGGGGGGGCACAGATACGCAGTATTTT; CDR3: CAISTDGRGGTDTQYF
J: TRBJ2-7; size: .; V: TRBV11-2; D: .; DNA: TGTGCCAGCAGCTTAGATGGGGCAGTGGCCTACGAGCAGTACTTC; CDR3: CASSLDGAVAYEQYF
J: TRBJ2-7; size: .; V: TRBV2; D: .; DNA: TGTGCCAGCAGTGAAGAGAGAGGGGAGCAGTACTTC; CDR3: CASSEERGEQYF
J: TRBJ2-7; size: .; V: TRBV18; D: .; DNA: TGTGCCAGCTCATCCGGGGGGCGAGAGCAGTACTTC; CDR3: CASSSGGREQYF
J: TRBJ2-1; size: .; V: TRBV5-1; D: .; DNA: TGCGCCAGCAGCTTGGGGACAACCTACAATGAGCAGTTCTTC; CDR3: CASSLGTTYNEQFF
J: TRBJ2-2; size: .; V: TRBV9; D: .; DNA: TGTGCCAGCAGCGTAGCCTCCAACACCGGGGAGCTGTTTTTT; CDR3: CASSVASNTGELFF
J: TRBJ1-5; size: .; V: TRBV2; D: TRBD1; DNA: TGTGCCAGCAGACAACAGGGGGCCGGCCTCAATCAGCCCCAGCATTTT; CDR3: CASRQQGAGLNQPQHF
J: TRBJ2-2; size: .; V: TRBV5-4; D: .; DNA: TGTGCCAGCAGTCCCGCTGGGCTGACTAGAAACACCGGGGAGCTGTTTTTT; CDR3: CASSPAGLTRNTGELFF
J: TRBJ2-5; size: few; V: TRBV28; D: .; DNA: TGTGCCAGCAGTTTGTGGAGCGCAAAGACCCAGTACTTC; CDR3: CASSLWSAKTQYF
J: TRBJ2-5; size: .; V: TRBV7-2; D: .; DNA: TGTGCCAGCAGCTCCAGGGGTTGGGAGACCCAGTACTTC; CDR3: CASSSRGWETQYF
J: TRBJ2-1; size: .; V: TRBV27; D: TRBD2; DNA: TGTGCCAGCAGTCTTTCAATTCCGGGACTAGCGGCCAGCTCCTACAATGAGCAGTTCTTC; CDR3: CASSLSIPGLAASSYNEQFF
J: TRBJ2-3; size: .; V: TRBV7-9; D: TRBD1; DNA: TGTGCCAGCATTCGAGACCAATCGGGGGACAGGCTTCCGATCGATACGCAGTATTTT; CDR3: CASIRDQSGDRLPIDTQYF
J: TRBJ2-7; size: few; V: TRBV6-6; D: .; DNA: TGTGCCAGCACCCCGAGTAGCTCCTACGAGCAGTACTTC; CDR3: CASTPSSSYEQYF
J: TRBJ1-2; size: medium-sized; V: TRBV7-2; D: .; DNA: TGTGCCAGCAGCTGGGGAGATACGATCCACACCTTC; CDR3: CASSWGDTIHTF
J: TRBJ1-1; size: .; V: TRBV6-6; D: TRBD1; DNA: TGTGCCAGCAGTTACCATTTGACAGGGACCACTGAAGCTTTCTTT; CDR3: CASSYHLTGTTEAFF
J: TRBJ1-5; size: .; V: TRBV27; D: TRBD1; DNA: TGTGCCAGCAGTTTGTACAGGGGGGACCAGCCCCAGCATTTT; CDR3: CASSLYRGDQPQHF
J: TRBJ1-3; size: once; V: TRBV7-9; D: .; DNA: TGTGCCAGCAGCGTCATGGGCTCTGGAAACACCATATATTTT; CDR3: CASSVMGSGNTIYF
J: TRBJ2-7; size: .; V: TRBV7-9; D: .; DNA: TGTGCCAGCAGCCCCGCTTGGACGGGATCCTACGAGCAGTACTTC; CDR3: CASSPAWTGSYEQYF
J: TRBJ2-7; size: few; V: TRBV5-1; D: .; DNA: TGCGCCAGCAGCTTGGCCATGGGGTCCCACTACGAGCAGTACTTC; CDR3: CASSLAMGSHYEQYF
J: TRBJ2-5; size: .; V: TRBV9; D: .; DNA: TGTGCCAGCAGCGTAGGGGCAGCTCAAGAGACCCAGTACTTC; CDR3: CASSVGAAQETQYF
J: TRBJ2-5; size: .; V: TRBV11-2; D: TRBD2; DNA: TGTGCCAGCAGACTGAAGGGACTACAAGAGACCCAGTACTTC; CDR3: CASRLKGLQETQYF
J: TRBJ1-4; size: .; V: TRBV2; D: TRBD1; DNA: TGTGCCAGCAGCCAACAGGGGGCGTGGGAAAAACTGTTTTTT; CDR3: CASSQQGAWEKLFF
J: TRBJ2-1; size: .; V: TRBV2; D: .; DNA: TGTGCCAGCAGCTATACCAGCGAACAGCAGTTCTTC; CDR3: CASSYTSEQQFF
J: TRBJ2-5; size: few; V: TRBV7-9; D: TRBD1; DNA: TGTGCCAGCAGCATACAGGGACAGCCACAAGAGACCCAGTACTTC; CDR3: CASSIQGQPQETQYF
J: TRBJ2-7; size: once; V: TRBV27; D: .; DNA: TGTGCCAGCAGGCCCTTCGGGGCCTACGAGCAGTACTTC; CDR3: CASRPFGAYEQYF
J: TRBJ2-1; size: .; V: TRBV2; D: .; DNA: TGTGCCAGCAGTCGGGACGTAACCTACAATGAGCAGTTCTTC; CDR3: CASSRDVTYNEQFF
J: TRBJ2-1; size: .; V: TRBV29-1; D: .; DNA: TGCAGCGTAAACGGAGGGGCCTACAATGAGCAGTTCTTC; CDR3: CSVNGGAYNEQFF